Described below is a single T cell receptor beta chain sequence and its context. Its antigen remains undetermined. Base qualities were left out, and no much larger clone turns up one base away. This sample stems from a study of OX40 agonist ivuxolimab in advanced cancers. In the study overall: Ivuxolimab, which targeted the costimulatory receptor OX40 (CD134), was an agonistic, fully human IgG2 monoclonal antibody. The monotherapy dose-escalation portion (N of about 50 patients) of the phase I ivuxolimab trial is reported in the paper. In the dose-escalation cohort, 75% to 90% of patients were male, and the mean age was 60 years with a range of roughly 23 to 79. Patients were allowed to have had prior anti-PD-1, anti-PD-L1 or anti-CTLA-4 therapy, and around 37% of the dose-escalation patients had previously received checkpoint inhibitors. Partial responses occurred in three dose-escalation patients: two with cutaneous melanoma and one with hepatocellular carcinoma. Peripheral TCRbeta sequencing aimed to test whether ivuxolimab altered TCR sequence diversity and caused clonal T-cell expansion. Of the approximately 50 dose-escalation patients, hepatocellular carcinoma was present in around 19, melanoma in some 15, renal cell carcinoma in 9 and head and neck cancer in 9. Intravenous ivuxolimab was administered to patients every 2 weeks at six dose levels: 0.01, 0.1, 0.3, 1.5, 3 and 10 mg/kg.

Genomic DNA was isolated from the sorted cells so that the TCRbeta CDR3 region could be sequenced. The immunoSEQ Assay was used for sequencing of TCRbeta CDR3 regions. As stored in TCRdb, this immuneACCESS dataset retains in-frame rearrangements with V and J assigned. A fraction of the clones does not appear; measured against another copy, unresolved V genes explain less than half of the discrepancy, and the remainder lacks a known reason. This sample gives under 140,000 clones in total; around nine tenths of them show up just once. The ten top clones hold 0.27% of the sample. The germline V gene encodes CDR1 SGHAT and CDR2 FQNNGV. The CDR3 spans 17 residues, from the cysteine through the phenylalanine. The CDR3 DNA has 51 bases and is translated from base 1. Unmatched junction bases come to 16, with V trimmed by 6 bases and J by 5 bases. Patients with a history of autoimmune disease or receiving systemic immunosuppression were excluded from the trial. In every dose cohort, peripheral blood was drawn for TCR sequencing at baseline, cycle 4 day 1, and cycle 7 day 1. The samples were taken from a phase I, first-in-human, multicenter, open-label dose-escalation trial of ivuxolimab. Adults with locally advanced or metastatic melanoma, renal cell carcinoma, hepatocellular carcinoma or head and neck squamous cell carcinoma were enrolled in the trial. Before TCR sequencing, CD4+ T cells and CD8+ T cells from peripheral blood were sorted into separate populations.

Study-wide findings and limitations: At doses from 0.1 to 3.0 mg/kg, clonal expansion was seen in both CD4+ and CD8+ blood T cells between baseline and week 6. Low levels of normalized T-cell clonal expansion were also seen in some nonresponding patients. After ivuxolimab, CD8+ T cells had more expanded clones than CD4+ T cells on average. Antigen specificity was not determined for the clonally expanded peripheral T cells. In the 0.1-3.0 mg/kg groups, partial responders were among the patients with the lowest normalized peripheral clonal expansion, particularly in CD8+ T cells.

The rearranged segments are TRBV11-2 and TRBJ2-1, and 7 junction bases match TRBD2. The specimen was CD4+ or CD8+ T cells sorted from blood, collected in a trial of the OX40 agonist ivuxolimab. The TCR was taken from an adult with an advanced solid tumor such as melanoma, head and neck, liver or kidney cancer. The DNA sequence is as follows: TGTGCCAGCAGTCTTAGAAGCGGGCCTGGGGGGGACAATGAGCAGTTCTTC. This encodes CASSLRSGPGGDNEQFF.